This is a list of T cell receptor beta chains from one sample in a study of cytomegalovirus exposure and HLA in healthy donors. Only in-frame clones appear in the TCRdb table, and some are missing; sequencing was by immunoSEQ multiplex PCR. The data show around 260,000 clones, 80% seen once. Sequenced sample: PBMCs. All receptors derive from a girl under 10 years old in good health and CMV-seronegative. Both conserved end residues are part of each CDR3. The D gene is left open where the match is weak. Some rows have no size entry. The others give once, few or many, or a class for an expanded clone.

>TRBJ1-3|TRBV7-2|14|.|.
TGTGCCAGCAGTCGCGCGGGAACTGGAAACACCATATATTTT
CASSRAGTGNTIYF
>TRBJ2-7|TRBV30|11|.|.
TGTGCCTGGAGTTGGAGATACGAGCAGTACTTC
CAWSWRYEQYF
>TRBJ2-7|TRBV2|12|TRBD1|.
TGTGCCAGCAGGGGACAGGGTGCCGAGCAGTACTTC
CASRGQGAEQYF
>TRBJ1-1|TRBV29-1|19|.|once
TGCAGCGTTGAAGATCCAACACATTCCCCCCAGGCCATGAACACTGAAGCTTTCTTT
CSVEDPTHSPQAMNTEAFF
>TRBJ2-6|TRBV7-9|17|.|once
TGTGCCAGCAGTGGGGGCTTCCACCCAAGAGGGGCCAACGTCCTGACTTTC
CASSGGFHPRGANVLTF
>TRBJ1-2|TRBV6-6|14|TRBD1|.
TGTGCCAGCAGAACGACAGGGAAGGAGGATGGCTACACCTTC
CASRTTGKEDGYTF
>TRBJ2-7|TRBV18|17|TRBD2|.
TGTGCCAGCTCACGAGGGACTAGCGGGGGCCACACCTACGAGCAGTACTTC
CASSRGTSGGHTYEQYF
>TRBJ2-7|TRBV18|18|.|.
TGTGCCAGCTCACCGACCACCGGTTCTCCAGGACAGATCTACGAGCAGTACTTC
CASSPTTGSPGQIYEQYF
>TRBJ2-1|TRBV29-1|16|TRBD2|.
TGCAGGGTAACCGGGACTAGCGGTACCCCCTACAATGAGCAGTTCTTC
CRVTGTSGTPYNEQFF
>TRBJ2-3|TRBV2|15|TRBD2|.
TGTGCCAGCAGTGGAAGGGGGACTAGCGGGGATACGCAGTATTTT
CASSGRGTSGDTQYF
>TRBJ1-3|TRBV6-5|16|.|.
TGTGCCAGCAGTTACTCGGGGAACAGCGGGGGAAACACCATATATTTT
CASSYSGNSGGNTIYF
>TRBJ1-2|TRBV29-1|13|.|.
TGCAGCTCCGGACAGTTTCCGGGAAGGGGCTACACCTTC
CSSGQFPGRGYTF
>TRBJ2-3|TRBV28|16|.|once
TGTGCCAGCAGTTTATACGCTCGAAGCGCGGTGGATACGCAGTATTTT
CASSLYARSAVDTQYF
>TRBJ2-1|TRBV11-2|15|.|.
TGTGCCAGCACGGAAACAGCCGCCGGCCCCAATGAGCAGTTCTTC
CASTETAAGPNEQFF